This entry features one T cell receptor beta chain sequence. CDR3 length equals 11 residues. Germline CDR1 and CDR2: DFQATT and SNEGSKA (reference sequence). V was cut by 6 bases and J by 0 bases, with 4 bases left in between. The method was immunoSEQ multiplex PCR; TCRdb's version includes in-frame clones alone and lacks a portion of them. Of approximately 110,000 clones in the sample, 80% to 95% were seen once. The sample comes from a study of control samples from healthy donors and cancer patients. Material: blood. The rearrangement uses TRBV20-1 and TRBJ2-3; D is unresolved. This clonotype originated in a woman between 18 and 29 years old in good health. DNA of the CDR3: TGCAGTGCAGCTAGCACAGATACGCAGTATTTT. Its protein product is CSAASTDTQYF.